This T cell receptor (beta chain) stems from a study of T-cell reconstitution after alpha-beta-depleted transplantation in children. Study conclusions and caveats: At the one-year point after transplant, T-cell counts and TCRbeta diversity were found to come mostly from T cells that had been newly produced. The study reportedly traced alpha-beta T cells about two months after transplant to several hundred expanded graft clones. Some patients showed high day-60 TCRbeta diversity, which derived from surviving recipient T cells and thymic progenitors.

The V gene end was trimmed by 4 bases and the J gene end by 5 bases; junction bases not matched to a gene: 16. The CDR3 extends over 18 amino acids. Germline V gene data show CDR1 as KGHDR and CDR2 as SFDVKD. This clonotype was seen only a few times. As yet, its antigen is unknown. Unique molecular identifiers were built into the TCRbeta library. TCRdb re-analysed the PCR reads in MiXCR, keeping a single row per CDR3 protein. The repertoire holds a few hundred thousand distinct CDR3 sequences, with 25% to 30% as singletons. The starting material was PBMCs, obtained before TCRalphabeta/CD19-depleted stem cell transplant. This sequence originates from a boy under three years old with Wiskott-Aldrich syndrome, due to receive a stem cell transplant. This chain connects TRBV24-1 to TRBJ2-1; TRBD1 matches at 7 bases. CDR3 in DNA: TGTGCCACCAGTGAGATTTCACAGGGGCTAAGCCCCGACAATGAGCAGTTCTTC. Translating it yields CATSEISQGLSPDNEQFF.